Below are 9 T cell receptor beta chains sequenced from a single sample in a study of OX40 agonist ivuxolimab in advanced cancers. Sequenced by immunoSEQ multiplex PCR; TCRdb stores in-frame clones only, minus some. Of 90,000 to 120,000 clones listed, 75% to 95% were seen once; the top ten hold around 0.61%. The sequencing used CD4+ or CD8+ T cells sorted from blood, collected in a trial of the OX40 agonist ivuxolimab. The source of these receptors is an adult with an advanced solid tumor such as melanoma, head and neck, liver or kidney cancer.

Remarks on this clone: Germline is not matched at one junction end, which may reflect a read error. This chain connects TRBV7-2 to TRBJ2-5; the match to TRBD2 covers 7 bases. The CDR3 totals 14 residues. CDR1 and CDR2 (germline): SGHTA, FQGNSA. CDR3 nucleotides: TGTGCCAGCAGCCTAGCGGCCAACCAAGAGACCCAGTACTTC. This encodes CASSLAANQETQYF. Full variable domain (remainder filled in from reference TRBV7-2 and TRBJ2-5): GAGVSQSPSNKVTEKGKDVELRCDPISGHTALYWYRQSLGQGLEFLIYFQGNSAPDKSGLPSDRFSAERTGGSVSTLTIQRTQQEDSAVYLCASSLAANQETQYFGPGTRLLVL.

Comment on this clone: At one end the junction does not follow the germline gene, possibly because of a read error. The chain combines TRBV7-2 with TRBJ2-1; TRBD2 aligns across 9 bases. The CDR3 has 13 residues. Germline loops: CDR1 SGHTA, CDR2 FQGNSA. The CDR3 is CASSIAGVNEQFF. CDR3 bases: TGTGCCAGCAGCATAGCGGGGGTCAATGAGCAGTTCTTC.

A word on this clone: Relative to the germline gene, one junction end is altered; a read error may explain this. The J gene is TRBJ2-7, the V gene TRBV7-9, with no clear D. There are 13 residues in the CDR3. Germline values: CDR1 SEHNR, CDR2 FQNEAQ (reference sequence). The CDR3 sequence is CASSLSVGSQVRF. The CDR3 bases are TGTGCCAGCAGCTTATCGGTTGGCTCCCAAGTTCGCTTC.

This clone came up once. The chain joins TRBV10-2 to TRBJ2-7; 7 bases fit TRBD1. Germline lookup yields CDR1 WSHSY and CDR2 SAAADI. This CDR3 is 13 amino acids long. Germline trimming cut 9 bases from V and 5 bases from J; bases unmatched to any gene: 10. CDR3 sequence: CASRLEQGDEQYF. The DNA for the CDR3 is TGCGCCAGTCGCCTTGAGCAGGGGGACGAGCAGTACTTC.

The chain links TRBV7-3 to TRBJ2-2, with D possibly matching TRBD1 (5 bases). With 6 bases removed from V and 4 bases from J, the gap between germline ends came to 15 bases. The CDR3 has 15 amino acids. Germline assignment: CDR1 SGHTA and CDR2 FQGTGA. The CDR3 loop reads CASSSPTTGTGELFF. The DNA of the CDR3 is TGTGCCAGCAGTTCCCCAACAACAGGCACCGGGGAGCTGTTTTTT.

The chain uses TRBV13 and TRBJ2-7; 7 nucleotides match TRBD1. CDR3 length: 14 residues. J gave up 3 bases and V 5 bases, and 7 bases lay outside the gene matches. Germline CDR1 and CDR2: PRHDT and FYEKMQ (reference sequence). CDR3 DNA: TGTGCCAGCAGCATTTCAGGGGGTCTCTACGAGCAGTACTTC. This encodes CASSISGGLYEQYF.

This clone was counted a few times. This rearrangement joins TRBV28 to TRBJ2-5, with a possible D match to TRBD2 (7 bases). The length of the CDR3 is 17 residues. V was pared by 2 bases and J by 2 bases, with 18 bases between. The germline CDR1 and CDR2 sequences are MDHEN and SYDVKM. In DNA, the CDR3 is TGTGCCAGCAGTTTAGGAGGTGGGGGGGGCCCTCAAGAGACCCAGTACTTC. Its protein is CASSLGGGGGPQETQYF.

The V call is TRBV4-2, the J call TRBJ2-3, with 9 nucleotides matching TRBD2. The CDR3 totals 14 residues. The V gene end was trimmed by 1 base and the J gene end by 8 bases; junction bases not matched to a gene: 4. CDR1 is LGHNA and CDR2 is YNFKEQ in the germline V gene. CDR3 in DNA: TGTGCCAGCAGCCAAGCCGTAGCGGGAGCTACGCAGTATTTT. Its translation: CASSQAVAGATQYF.

The V gene is TRBV9, the J gene TRBJ1-2; TRBD1 matches 9 bases. Trimming cost V 6 bases and J 6 bases; bases outside gene matches: 9. The CDR3 sequence is 14 residues long. Per germline, CDR1 SGDLS and CDR2 YYNGEE. CDR3 DNA: TGTGCCAGCACCCCAGGGGGACAGGGCGATGGCTACACCTTC. As protein: CASTPGGQGDGYTF.